The 8 T cell receptor beta chains below were found in one sample sequenced in a study of CD8+ T cells in alopecia areata. TCR sequencing used cDNA made by reverse transcription of extracted RNA. Assay used: immunoSEQ multiplex PCR; TCRdb lists only in-frame clones, some missing. The sample lists 95,000 to 100,000 clones, roughly 60% seen once, with 16% in the top ten. Indicated treatment: oral pan-JAK inhibitor, 5-10 mg twice daily. The material sequenced was CD8+ T cells sorted from blood, taken between weeks 55 and 65, from a patient treated with tofacitinib. These receptors all come from a human donor with alopecia areata.

The CDR3 DNA reads as TGTGCCAGCAGCGTGCCACGTAGCTCCGGGACAGATGGCTACACCTTC. This translates into CASSVPRSSGTDGYTF. The V call is TRBV9, the J call TRBJ1-2; TRBD1 aligns across 7 bases. CDR1 and CDR2 from the germline V gene are SGDLS and YYNGEE. Trimming took 2 bases from V and 6 from J; bases not matched to a gene: 13. The CDR3 is 16 amino acids.

This clone was picked up a small number of times. The CDR3 coding sequence is TGTGCCAGTAGACCCCGGGACAGGGCCCACGAGCAGTACTTC. It yields the protein CASRPRDRAHEQYF. The gene calls are TRBV19 and TRBJ2-7; 9 nucleotides line up with TRBD1. The ends lost 6 bases at V and 5 bases at J; junction bases unmatched: 8. The CDR3 extends over 14 amino acids. The germline CDR1 and CDR2 sequences are LNHDA and SQIVND (reference sequence).

The J gene is TRBJ2-7, the V gene TRBV30, with 7 bases identical to TRBD1. The length of the CDR3 is 12 residues. Germline V gene data show CDR1 as GTSNPN and CDR2 as SVGIG (reference sequence). After removal of 6 bases from V and 0 bases from J, the junction contained 2 bases not matched to a gene. The DNA of the CDR3 is TGTGCCTGCGGACAGGCCTCCTACGAGCAGTACTTC. This encodes CACGQASYEQYF.

The chain combines TRBV6-5 with TRBJ1-1; weak D call: TRBD1 (6 bases). Germline lookup yields CDR1 MNHEY and CDR2 SVGAGI. Trimming cost V 0 bases and J 1 base, with 9 bases left between them. The CDR3 totals 15 residues. The CDR3 DNA follows: TGTGCCAGCAGTTACTCGCCAGGGGCGAACACTGAAGCTTTCTTT. It yields the protein CASSYSPGANTEAFF.

The chain recombines TRBV27 with TRBJ1-1, with D unclear. The CDR3 has 12 amino acids. Trimming shortened V by 5 bases and J by 2 bases, and 6 bases separated the two germline ends. Germline V gene data show CDR1 as MNHEY and CDR2 as SMNVEV (reference sequence). The CDR3 coding sequence is TGTGCCAGCAGTAAAAGTAACACTGAAGCTTTCTTT. This codes for CASSKSNTEAFF.

CDR3 protein: CASSGAGGTQETQYF. The CDR3 DNA sequence: TGTGCCAGCAGTGGCGCGGGGGGGACTCAAGAGACCCAGTACTTC. The chain employs TRBV6-1 and TRBJ2-5, with 9 nucleotides matching TRBD2. Germline CDR1 and CDR2: MNHNS and SASEGT. CDR3 length equals 15 residues. The ends lost 4 bases at V and 2 bases at J; junction bases unmatched: 5.

For this clone: Within the sample, other DNA sequences also encode this same CDR3. The V gene is TRBV13, the J gene TRBJ1-2, with TRBD1 as a possible D gene (6 bases). The CDR3 spans 14 residues. Germline V gene sequence: CDR1 PRHDT, CDR2 FYEKMQ (reference sequence). Trimming took off 0 bases at V and 4 bases at J, with 9 bases between the two ends. Written as DNA, the CDR3 is TGTGCCAGCAGCTTAGGAAGACAGGTCTATGGCTACACCTTC. This codes for CASSLGRQVYGYTF.

The chain uses TRBV29-1 and TRBJ2-1, with D unclear. Germline CDR1 SQVTM, CDR2 ANQGSEA. V lost 7 bases to trimming and J lost 4 bases, with 14 bases between them. The CDR3 spans 13 residues. The CDR3 is CSAPVEGYNEQFF. The CDR3 bases are TGCAGCGCCCCAGTCGAAGGGTACAATGAGCAGTTCTTC.